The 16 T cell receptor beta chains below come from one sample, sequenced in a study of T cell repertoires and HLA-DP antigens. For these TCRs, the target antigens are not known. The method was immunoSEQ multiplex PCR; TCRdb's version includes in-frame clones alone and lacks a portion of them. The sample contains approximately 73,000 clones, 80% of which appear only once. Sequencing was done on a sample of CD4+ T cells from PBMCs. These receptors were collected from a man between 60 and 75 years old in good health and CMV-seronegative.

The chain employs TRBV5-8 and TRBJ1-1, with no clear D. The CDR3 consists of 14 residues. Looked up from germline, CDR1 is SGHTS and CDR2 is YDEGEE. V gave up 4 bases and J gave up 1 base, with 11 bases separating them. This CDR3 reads CASSHPPENTEAFF. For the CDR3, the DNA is TGTGCCAGCAGCCATCCCCCAGAGAACACTGAAGCTTTCTTT.

The DNA of the CDR3 is TGTGCCAGCAGCGAACCGCCGGCCTACGAGCAGTACTTC. Protein product: CASSEPPAYEQYF. The chain recombines TRBV25-1 with TRBJ2-7; D not certain. CDR1 MGHDK and CDR2 SYGVNS come from the germline V gene. V lost 6 bases, J lost 2 bases, and 11 bases lay in between. The CDR3 is 13 amino acids.

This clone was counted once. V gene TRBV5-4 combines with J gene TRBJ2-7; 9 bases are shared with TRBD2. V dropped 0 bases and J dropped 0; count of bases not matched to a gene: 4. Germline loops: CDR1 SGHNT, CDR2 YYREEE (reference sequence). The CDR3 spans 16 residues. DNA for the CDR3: TGTGCCAGCAGCTTGGGAGGCGGGGGGGTCTCCTACGAGCAGTACTTC. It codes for CASSLGGGGVSYEQYF. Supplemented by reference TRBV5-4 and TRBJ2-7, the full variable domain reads ETGVTQSPTHLIKTRGQQVTLRCSSQSGHNTVSWYQQALGQGPQFIFQYYREEENGRGNFPPRFSGLQFPNYSSELNVNALELDDSALYLCASSLGGGGVSYEQYFGPGTRLTVT.

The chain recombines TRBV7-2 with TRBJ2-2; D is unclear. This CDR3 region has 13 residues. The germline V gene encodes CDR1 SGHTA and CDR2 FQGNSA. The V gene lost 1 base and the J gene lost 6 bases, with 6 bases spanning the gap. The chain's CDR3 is CASSLERSGELFF. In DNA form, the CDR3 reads TGTGCCAGCAGCTTAGAGCGTTCCGGGGAGCTGTTTTTT.

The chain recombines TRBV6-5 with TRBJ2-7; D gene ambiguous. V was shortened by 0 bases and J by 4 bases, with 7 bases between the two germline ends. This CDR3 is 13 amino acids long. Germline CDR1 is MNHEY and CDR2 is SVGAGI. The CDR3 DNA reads TGTGCCAGCAGTTACTCGATGGGATACGAGCAGTACGTC. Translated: CASSYSMGYEQYV.

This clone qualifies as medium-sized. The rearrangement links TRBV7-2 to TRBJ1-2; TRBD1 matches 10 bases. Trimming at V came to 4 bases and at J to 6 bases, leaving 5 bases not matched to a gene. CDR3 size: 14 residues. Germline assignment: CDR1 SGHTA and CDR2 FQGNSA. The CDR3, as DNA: TGTGCCAGCAGCTCCGGACAGGGGGTGCATGGCTACACCTTC. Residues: CASSSGQGVHGYTF.

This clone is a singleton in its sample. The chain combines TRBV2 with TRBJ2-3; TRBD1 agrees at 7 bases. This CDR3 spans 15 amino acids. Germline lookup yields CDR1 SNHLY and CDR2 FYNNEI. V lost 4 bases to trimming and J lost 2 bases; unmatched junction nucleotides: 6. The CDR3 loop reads CASSGSGQATDTQYF. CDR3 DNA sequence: TGTGCCAGCAGTGGGAGCGGACAGGCCACAGATACGCAGTATTTT.

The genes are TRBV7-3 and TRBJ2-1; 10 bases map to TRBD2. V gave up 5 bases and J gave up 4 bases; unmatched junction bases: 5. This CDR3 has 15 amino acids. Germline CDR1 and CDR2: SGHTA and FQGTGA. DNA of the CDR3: TGTGCCAGCAGCCGTATACTAGCGGGGTACAATGAGCAGTTCTTC. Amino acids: CASSRILAGYNEQFF.

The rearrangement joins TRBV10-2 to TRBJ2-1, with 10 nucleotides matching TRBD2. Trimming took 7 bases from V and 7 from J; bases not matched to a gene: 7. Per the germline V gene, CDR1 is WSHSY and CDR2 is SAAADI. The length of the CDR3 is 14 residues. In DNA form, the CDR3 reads TGCGCCAGCAAGGAGCGGGGGGGCGTTAATGAGCAGTTCTTC. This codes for CASKERGGVNEQFF.

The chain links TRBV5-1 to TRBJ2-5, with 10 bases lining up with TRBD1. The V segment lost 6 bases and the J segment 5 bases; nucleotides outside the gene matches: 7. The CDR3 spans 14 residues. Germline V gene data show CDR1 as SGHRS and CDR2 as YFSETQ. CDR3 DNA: TGCGCCAGCACGGAGACAGGGGGCAGGGAGACCCAGTACTTC. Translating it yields CASTETGGRETQYF.

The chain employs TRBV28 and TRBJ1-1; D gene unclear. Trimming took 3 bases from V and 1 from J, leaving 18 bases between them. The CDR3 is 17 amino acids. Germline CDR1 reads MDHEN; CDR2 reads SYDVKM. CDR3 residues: CASSLTPGRSGNTEAFF. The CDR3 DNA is TGTGCCAGCAGTTTGACACCGGGCCGTTCGGGGAACACTGAAGCTTTCTTT.

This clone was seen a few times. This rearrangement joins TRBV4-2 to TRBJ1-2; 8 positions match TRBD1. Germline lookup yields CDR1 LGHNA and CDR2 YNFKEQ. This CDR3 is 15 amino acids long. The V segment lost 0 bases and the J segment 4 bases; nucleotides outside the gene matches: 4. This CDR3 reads CASSQDRTGIYGYTF. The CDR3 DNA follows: TGTGCCAGCAGCCAAGATCGGACAGGGATCTATGGCTACACCTTC.

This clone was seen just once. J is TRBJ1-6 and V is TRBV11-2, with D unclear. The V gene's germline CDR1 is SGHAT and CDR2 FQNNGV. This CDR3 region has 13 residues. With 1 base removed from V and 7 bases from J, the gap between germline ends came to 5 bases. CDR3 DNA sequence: TGTGCCAGCAGCTTAGGTCCGAATTCACCCCTCCACTTT. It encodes CASSLGPNSPLHF.

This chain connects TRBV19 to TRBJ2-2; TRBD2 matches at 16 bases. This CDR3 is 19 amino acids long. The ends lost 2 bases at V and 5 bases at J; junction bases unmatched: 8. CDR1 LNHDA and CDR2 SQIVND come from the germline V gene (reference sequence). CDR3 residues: CASSILGLAGGPGTGELFF. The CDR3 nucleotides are TGTGCCAGTAGTATATTGGGACTAGCGGGAGGGCCGGGGACCGGGGAGCTGTTTTTT. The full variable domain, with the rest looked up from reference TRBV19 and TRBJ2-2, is DGGITQSPKYLFRKEGQNVTLSCEQNLNHDAMYWYRQDPGQGLRLIYYSQIVNDFQKGDIAEGYSVSREKKESFPLTVTSAQKNPTAFYLCASSILGLAGGPGTGELFFGEGSRLTVL.

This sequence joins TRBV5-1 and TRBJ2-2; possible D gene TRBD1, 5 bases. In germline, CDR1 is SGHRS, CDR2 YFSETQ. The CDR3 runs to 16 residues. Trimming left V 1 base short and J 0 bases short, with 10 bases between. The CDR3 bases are TGCGCCAGCAGCTTGTATTTACAGGCGAACACCGGGGAGCTGTTTTTT. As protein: CASSLYLQANTGELFF.

CDR3: CASSLAGGGPQETQYF. CDR3 DNA: TGTGCCAGCAGTTTAGCAGGGGGGGGGCCTCAAGAGACCCAGTACTTC. The J gene is TRBJ2-5, the V gene TRBV28; D may correspond to TRBD1 or TRBD2 (7 bases each). Looked up from germline, CDR1 is MDHEN and CDR2 is SYDVKM. V was shortened by 2 bases and J by 2 bases, with 15 bases between the two germline ends. This CDR3 has 16 amino acids. Full variable domain (remainder filled in from reference TRBV28 and TRBJ2-5): DVKVTQSSRYLVKRTGEKVFLECVQDMDHENMFWYRQDPGLGLRLIYFSYDVKMKEKGDIPEGYSVSREKKERFSLILESASTNQTSMYLCASSLAGGGPQETQYFGPGTRLLVL.